Listed below are T cell receptor beta chains from one sample, sequenced in a study of T cells in Graves' hyperthyroidism and ophthalmopathy. TCRdb re-analysed the multiplex PCR reads in MiXCR, keeping a single row per CDR3 protein. Found here are hundreds of thousands of distinct CDR3 sequences, about 24% of them singletons; the top ten hold approximately 11%. Material for sequencing was blood. Receptors were obtained from a young woman with Graves' ophthalmopathy. Both conserved end residues are part of each CDR3. The D gene is left open where the match is weak. Size is stated for part of the rows, as once, few or many counts, or as a class when the clone is expanded.

v_call	j_call	d_call	clone_size	cdr3_nt	cdr3_aa
TRBV5-1	TRBJ2-7	NA	many	TGCGCCAGCAGCTTGGCCTCGAGGACAGTGGCCTACGAGCAGTACTTC	CASSLASRTVAYEQYF
TRBV19	TRBJ2-7	NA	many	TGTGCCAGTAGTATCGGCAGGGAAGGCCACGAGCAGTACTTC	CASSIGREGHEQYF
TRBV24-1	TRBJ2-5	NA	many	TGTGCCACCAGGTCAGGGGCCGGGGAGACCCAGTACTTC	CATRSGAGETQYF
TRBV12-3/TRBV12-4	TRBJ2-2	TRBD2	NA	TGTGCCAGCACCCATCCGGGGGGACTCCTCACCGGGGAGCTGTTTTTT	CASTHPGGLLTGELFF
TRBV10-3	TRBJ1-2	TRBD1	NA	TGTGCCAGCAGTGATGTCGACAGGGGACGAGAAGATGGCTACACCTTC	CASSDVDRGREDGYTF
TRBV13	TRBJ2-7	NA	NA	TGTGCCAGCAGCTTAGATCCGGGGCTGAAGGACGAGCAGTACTTC	CASSLDPGLKDEQYF
TRBV28	TRBJ2-5	NA	NA	TGTGCCAGCAGTGTAGTACCATCTCGGCCCCAGTACTTC	CASSVVPSRPQYF
TRBV7-2	TRBJ1-1	NA	many	TGTGCCAGCAGCTTAAACCCCAGCGGTGAAGCTTTCTTT	CASSLNPSGEAFF
TRBV19	TRBJ1-1	TRBD1	many	TGTGCCAGTACCTTCCGCGGGACAGGGGGCACTGAAGCTTTCTTT	CASTFRGTGGTEAFF
TRBV15	TRBJ1-5	NA	few	TGTGCCACCAGCAGAGATGGGGGGGGAGGGGGCAATCAGCCCCAGCATTTT	CATSRDGGGGGNQPQHF
TRBV6-5	TRBJ2-5	NA	many	TGTGCCAGCAGTTATTCAGGGGGGTTACAAGAGACCCAGTACTTC	CASSYSGGLQETQYF
TRBV4-3	TRBJ1-2	NA	NA	TGCGCCAGCAGCCACGCCATGGGGGTGTCCCTCACTAACTATGGCTACACCTTC	CASSHAMGVSLTNYGYTF
TRBV4-2	TRBJ2-5	NA	many	TGTGCCAGCAGCCAAGATTGGCGAGGGGAGACCCAGTACTTC	CASSQDWRGETQYF
TRBV15	TRBJ1-5	NA	NA	TGTGCCATCAGTCCCCTTCCGGACAGCAATCAGCCCCAGCATTTT	CAISPLPDSNQPQHF
TRBV12-5	TRBJ2-7	NA	NA	TGTGCTAGTGGTCCAGGCCACTCCTACGAGCAGTACTTC	CASGPGHSYEQYF
TRBV2	TRBJ2-2	TRBD2	many	TGTGCCAGCAGTGAAGTAACCCGCGGGGGGCTCTCTTTCACCGGGGAGCTGTTTTTT	CASSEVTRGGLSFTGELFF
TRBV7-2	TRBJ1-5	NA	many	TGTGCCAGCAGCTTAGTGTCAGATAGCAATCAGCCCCAGCATTTT	CASSLVSDSNQPQHF
TRBV2	TRBJ2-7	TRBD1	many	TGTGCCAGCACCAGCGCCGGGACAGGGGAGACCTACGAGCAGTACTTC	CASTSAGTGETYEQYF
TRBV5-1	TRBJ2-2	TRBD1	many	TGCGCCAGCACCGGGACAGACACCGGGGAGCTGTTTTTT	CASTGTDTGELFF